These 21 T cell receptor beta chains originate from one sample sequenced in a study of identical twins. TCRdb re-derived calls from the 5' RACE reads in MiXCR, one entry per CDR3 protein. The sample shows approximately 220,000 distinct CDR3 sequences, 6% to 8.5% of them seen only once. These data were also reused for a study on yellow fever vaccine responses in identical twins.

The sample consisted of CD8+ T cells sorted from blood. All receptors come from a young woman in good health.

This clonotype turned up a few times. This sequence joins TRBV7-9 and TRBJ2-7, with D tentatively TRBD1 (6 bases). Germline CDR1 is SEHNR and CDR2 is FQNEAQ (reference sequence). This CDR3 is built from 17 residues. The ends were cut back, 6 bases at V and 3 bases at J, with 24 bases in the middle. In nucleotides, the CDR3 is TGTGCCAGCAGTACAACTTTCGGGCAGGGGCAAGACTACGAGCAGTACGTC. It is translated as CASSTTFGQGQDYEQYV.

This clonotype was seen at least ten times. The rearrangement links TRBV2 to TRBJ2-7, with 7 bases fitting TRBD1. V shed 4 bases, J shed 3 bases, and the junction held 6 bases outside the gene matches. The CDR3 has 14 amino acids. Per germline, CDR1 SNHLY and CDR2 FYNNEI. The CDR3 region is CASSVHRGFYEQYF. The CDR3 DNA is TGTGCCAGCAGTGTACACAGGGGTTTCTACGAGCAGTACTTC.

This clonotype occurred many times. The chain is built from TRBV29-1 and TRBJ2-1; D ambiguous. V was cut by 2 bases and J by 8 bases, with 13 bases left in between. Germline CDR1 and CDR2: SQVTM and ANQGSEA. This CDR3 spans 13 amino acids. The CDR3 region is CSVESTTSYEQFF. The DNA of the CDR3 is TGCAGCGTTGAAAGTACGACGAGCTATGAGCAGTTCTTC.

In its sample, this clonotype was seen many times. The chain has TRBV29-1 and TRBJ1-1, with TRBD1 identical over 7 bases. There are 10 residues in the CDR3. The germline V gene has CDR1 SQVTM and CDR2 ANQGSEA. Trimming cost V 7 bases and J 8 bases; bases outside gene matches: 4. This CDR3 is CSAWTGEAFF. Here the CDR3 DNA reads TGCAGCGCCTGGACAGGAGAAGCTTTCTTT.

This clonotype was recorded a few times. The chain recombines TRBV20-1 with TRBJ2-1, with unresolved D. This CDR3 spans 15 amino acids. CDR1 DFQATT and CDR2 SNEGSKA come from the germline V gene (reference sequence). The V end lost 0 bases, the J end lost 5 bases, and 14 bases lay between the germline ends. The CDR3 spells CSARDFLGRNNEQFF. In DNA form, the CDR3 reads TGCAGTGCTAGAGATTTCCTAGGACGGAACAATGAGCAGTTCTTC.

The rearrangement links TRBV6-1 to TRBJ2-7, with a weak D call TRBD2 (5 bases). The V gene's germline CDR1 is MNHNS and CDR2 SASEGT. V was pared by 3 bases and J by 0 bases, with 9 bases between. The CDR3 sequence is 14 residues long. CDR3 nucleotide sequence: TGTGCCAGCAGTGAGAACGGACTCTCCTACGAGCAGTACTTC. This sequence encodes CASSENGLSYEQYF.

This clonotype was observed a handful of times. The chain carries TRBV27 and TRBJ2-1, with D hard to call. The CDR3 loop spans 14 amino acids. Per germline, CDR1 MNHEY and CDR2 SMNVEV (reference sequence). V shed 2 bases and J shed 8 bases, with 13 bases lying between them. The CDR3 is CASSLLSGLDEQFF. The DNA of the CDR3 is TGTGCCAGCAGTTTACTCTCTGGGCTCGATGAGCAGTTCTTC.

The chain has TRBV5-1 and TRBJ2-7, with TRBD1 matching over 9 bases. Germline CDR1 SGHRS, CDR2 YFSETQ. V was clipped by 3 bases and J by 4 bases; unmatched bases: 2. The CDR3 runs to 13 residues. The DNA for the CDR3 is TGCGCCAGCAGCTCGGACAGGGGTTACGAGCAGTACGTC. Its protein product is CASSSDRGYEQYV.

This chain links TRBV4-1 with TRBJ1-1; 8 positions match TRBD1. The CDR3 contains 16 residues. CDR1 and CDR2 from the germline V gene are MGHRA and YSYEKL. After removal of 4 bases from V and 0 bases from J, the junction contained 7 bases not matched to a gene. This chain's CDR3 is CASSLQGGGLNTEAFF. CDR3 DNA sequence: TGCGCCAGCAGCCTACAGGGGGGCGGGTTGAACACTGAAGCTTTCTTT.

This clonotype has only a few counts. The CDR3 DNA follows: TGTGCCAGCAGTTTAAGTTGGCAGCGGGCGGCCTACGAGCAGTACTTC. This gives the protein CASSLSWQRAAYEQYF. V gene TRBV12-3 or TRBV12-4 combines with J gene TRBJ2-7; weak D call: TRBD2 (6 bases). The CDR3 loop spans 16 amino acids. V gave up 2 bases and J gave up 2 bases, with 16 bases separating them.

This clonotype was observed a handful of times. The chain joins TRBV29-1 to TRBJ2-2; 9 nucleotides align to TRBD1. J gave up 7 bases and V 1 base, and 7 bases lay outside the gene matches. The CDR3 covers 15 residues. Germline V gives CDR1 SQVTM, CDR2 ANQGSEA. The CDR3 DNA follows: TGCAGCGTTGAAGGAACAGGGGGCGCCGGCGGGGAGCTGTTTTTT. Protein product: CSVEGTGGAGGELFF.

This clonotype was observed many times. The V and J genes are TRBV11-2 and TRBJ2-3; D is unresolved. CDR1 and CDR2 from the germline V gene are SGHAT and FQNNGV. The CDR3 runs 16 residues. The V end lost 0 bases, the J end lost 5 bases, and 15 bases lay between the germline ends. The CDR3 DNA follows: TGTGCCAGCAGCTTAGAGTTCAGACCCGGAGAAGATACGCAGTATTTT. This encodes CASSLEFRPGEDTQYF. The variable domain in full, completed from reference TRBV11-2 and TRBJ2-3, reads EAGVAQSPRYKIIEKRQSVAFWCNPISGHATLYWYQQILGQGPKLLIQFQNNGVVDDSQLPKDRFSAERLKGVDSTLKIQPAKLEDSAVYLCASSLEFRPGEDTQYFGPGTRLTVL.

V is TRBV5-6 and J is TRBJ1-1; no definite D call. The CDR3 is 17 residues long. Germline V gives CDR1 SGHDT, CDR2 YYEEEE. With 3 bases removed from V and 2 bases from J, the gap between germline ends came to 20 bases. Written as DNA, the CDR3 is TGTGCCAGCAGCTCATCGCAGATGCGGAAGTTAAACACTGAAGCTTTCTTT. It yields the protein CASSSSQMRKLNTEAFF.

This chain joins TRBV4-2 and TRBJ2-3; D is unresolved. Trimming shortened V by 1 base and J by 4 bases, and 12 bases separated the two germline ends. The CDR3 runs to 15 residues. Looked up from germline, CDR1 is LGHNA and CDR2 is YNFKEQ. The CDR3 sequence is CASSQAIGGSDTQYF. CDR3 bases: TGTGCCAGCAGCCAAGCAATAGGCGGTTCAGATACGCAGTATTTT.

There are a few counts of this clonotype. This chain uses TRBV11-2 with TRBJ2-1; 9 bases agree with TRBD2. V shed 1 base, J shed 2 bases, and the junction held 15 bases outside the gene matches. CDR1 is SGHAT, CDR2 FQNNGV, per germline. This CDR3 spans 20 amino acids. CDR3 region: CASSLVWVRGGRVPYNEQFF. The CDR3, as DNA: TGTGCCAGCAGCTTAGTCTGGGTGCGGGGGGGCCGGGTTCCCTACAATGAGCAGTTCTTC.

Comments on this clonotype: At one end the junction does not follow the germline gene, possibly because of a read error. The V gene is TRBV5-5, the J gene TRBJ2-7, with D hard to call. This CDR3 region has 13 residues. Germline values: CDR1 SGHKS, CDR2 YYEKEE (reference sequence). Here the CDR3 reads CAISLGLVYEQCF. CDR3 nucleotide sequence: TGTGCCATCAGCCTTGGGCTAGTCTACGAGCAGTGCTTC.

This clonotype was seen repeatedly, ten times or more. The chain links TRBV12-3 or TRBV12-4 to TRBJ2-7, with unresolved D. V gave up 3 bases and J gave up 3 bases, with 6 bases separating them. This CDR3 has 12 residues. This CDR3 is CASSLNGYEQYV. The CDR3 DNA is TGTGCCAGCAGTTTGAACGGCTACGAGCAGTACGTC.

A word on this clonotype: One junction end disagrees with the germline gene, perhaps due to a read error. This CDR3 reads CATNSGSVTYEQNF. DNA of the CDR3: TGTGCCACCAATAGCGGGAGTGTAACCTACGAGCAGAACTTC. This chain joins TRBV9 and TRBJ2-7, with 9 bases that match TRBD2. The CDR3 runs to 14 residues. CDR1 and CDR2 from the germline V gene are SGDLS and YYNGEE.

This clonotype was seen only a few times. The chain is built from TRBV29-1 and TRBJ2-1; tentative D call: TRBD2 (5 bases). The germline CDR1 and CDR2 sequences are SQVTM and ANQGSEA. The V gene lost 6 bases and the J gene lost 6 bases, with 18 bases spanning the gap. The CDR3 covers 14 residues. The DNA of the CDR3 is TGCAGCGTGGGCGAGGGCGAAATAATCAATGAGCAGTTCTTC. This encodes CSVGEGEIINEQFF.

This clonotype was seen many times. The chain combines TRBV5-6 with TRBJ2-5; the D gene is possibly TRBD1 (6 bases). The germline V gene encodes CDR1 SGHDT and CDR2 YYEEEE. The CDR3 length is 14 residues. Trimming shortened V by 2 bases and J by 4 bases, and 12 bases separated the two germline ends. The CDR3 region is CASSFTTGTETQYF. DNA for the CDR3: TGTGCCAGCAGCTTTACTACAGGGACAGAGACCCAGTACTTC.

This clonotype was counted only a few times. CDR3: CASKDSLQETQYF. The CDR3 DNA is TGTGCCAGTAAGGACAGCCTGCAAGAGACCCAGTACTTC. The gene calls are TRBV14 and TRBJ2-5, with TRBD1 as a possible D gene (6 bases). Trimming removed 9 bases from V and 2 bases from J, with 13 bases in between. Germline V gene data show CDR1 as SGHDN and CDR2 as FVKESK. The CDR3 runs to 13 residues.